This note documents a single TCR beta chain sequence. The clone's antigen remains unknown. No qualities accompany the bases; no much larger clone lies one base away. The ophthalmopathy patients had moderately to severely active disease, with a Clinical Activity Score of 3 or higher, a NOSPECS grade of 4 or higher, and a disease duration of less than 3 months. Patients with other autoimmune diseases, uncontrolled infections, pregnancy or lactation were excluded from the study. Clinical symptoms, serum thyroxine, TRAb, thyroid ultrasound and orbital computed tomography were used for diagnosis. Ficoll-Paque density gradient centrifugation was used to isolate PBMCs from around 10 ml of fresh peripheral blood. Total RNA was extracted with Trizol reagent and quality-checked on an Agilent 2100 Bioanalyzer. Here V drops 4 bases and J drops 5 bases, and the junction holds 8 bases not matched to any gene. As encoded in the germline V gene, CDR1 is SGDLS while CDR2 is YYNGEE. The cysteine opens and the phenylalanine closes a CDR3 of 14 amino acids. Left in the record is the CDR3 DNA by itself, 42 bases read in frame from the first base.

The entry originates in a study of Graves' ophthalmopathy and Graves' hyperthyroidism (dated by TCRdb to between 2018 and 2020). Study-level background: Peripheral blood was collected before any treatment was given, at the time of initial diagnosis. The study used signatures of the TCR beta repertoire to tell Graves' ophthalmopathy apart from Graves' hyperthyroidism and to predict which patients would progress to ophthalmopathy. In total, 120 to 150 blood samples were TCR-sequenced: 43 ophthalmopathy, under 80 hyperthyroidism and about 17 hyperthyroidism-to-ophthalmopathy patients. A discovery set of 100 patients (about 45 ophthalmopathy, about 59 stable hyperthyroidism) was enrolled to explore V-J signatures distinguishing ophthalmopathy from hyperthyroidism. An independent validation cohort comprised some 19 hyperthyroidism patients and over 15 patients who later progressed from hyperthyroidism to ophthalmopathy. In more than five hyperthyroidism patients, T-cell repertoires of thyroid tissue and blood were compared. Following sample collection, hyperthyroidism patients were given methimazole at a starting dose of 30 mg daily, and ophthalmopathy patients were given high-dose intravenous methylprednisolone.

The investigation overall reported the following: In validation, the model predicted ophthalmopathy progression with about 64% sensitivity and approximately 72% specificity; roughly eleven predicted patients were CT-confirmed with GO in a median of approximately six months. Ophthalmopathy was separated from stable hyperthyroidism by the 13-signature model with about 89% sensitivity and about 81% specificity in cross-validation and with 80%/75% in the test set. Among expanded thyroid clonotypes with frequency above 0.001, most also showed up in blood, which suggests that blood repertoires may reflect the thyroid immune response. Sample size was not predetermined statistically, and investigators were not blinded to group allocation.

For repertoire sequencing, the TCR beta CDR3 regions were amplified from RNA transcripts. HTBI primers and the Qiagen OneStep RT-PCR kit were used in a first-round RT-PCR, which was followed by a second-round multiplex PCR, size selection and purification. Libraries were sequenced on an Illumina HiSeq2000 using paired-end 100 bp reads. The paper's data handling went like this. SOAPnuke was used for read processing, and reads with adapters, uncalled bases, a mean Phred below 15, or no exact constant-primer or identifier match were discarded. COPE v1.2.5 was used to merge the high-quality paired reads. Unique nucleotide sequences were defined as clonotypes and aligned to IMGT TRB V, D and J references using MiTCR v1.1. The analysis was limited to V-J combinations with a frequency above 0.0001, which together covered 99% to 99.2% of repertoires. For each V-J combination, a TCR clonal expansion and chaos score was defined as the ratio of F50 clonal expansion to chaos observed in the TCRdist matrix. Welch's t-statistics and random forest were used to narrow the features down to more than 10 V-J combinations, which were then fed into a naive Bayes classifier. Thyroid-blood repertoire similarity was quantified with the Morisita-Horn index. TCRdb cleaned the public reads at Q25 with fastp, built clones with MiXCR and kept in-frame beta chains. Each entry merges the rows of one CDR3 protein and shows their most common DNA and genes. The V and J calls, along with clone size, are taken from TCRdb and not from the paper's own processing. The sample table holds under 350,000 distinct CDR3 sequences, of which about a sixth were seen once. The top ten hold 9% to 15% of the sample.

Specimen: peripheral blood. The clonotype comes from an adult man with Graves' ophthalmopathy. Recombination linked TRBV9 to TRBJ2-5; 7 middle bases align to TRBD1. The DNA sequence follows: TGTGCCAGCAGCTCAACAGGGGTTTGGGAGACCCAGTACTTC. This is translated as CASSSTGVWETQYF. Reference TRBV9 and TRBJ2-5 genes cover what lies past the CDR3, so the full variable domain is DSGVTQTPKHLITATGQRVTLRCSPRSGDLSVYWYQQSLDQGLQFLIQYYNGEERAKGNILERFSAQQFPDLHSELNLSSLELGDSALYFCASSSTGVWETQYFGPGTRLLVL.